This T cell receptor beta chain was obtained from a study of T-cell memory formation after mild COVID-19 (dated by TCRdb to the early 2020s). With respect to the entire study: TCR sequence clusters from the two donors were largely donor specific. In two donors, T-cell clones that expanded and contracted after mild COVID-19 were tracked by sequencing TCRalpha and TCRbeta repertoires over time. The cohort comprised two young, previously healthy adult volunteers, one female and one male. The study at large found these results: Balanced CD4/CD8 phenotypes were observed for clones contracting from day 15 to 85, whereas a bias towards CD4+ was observed for a second wave of clones expanding from day 15 to 37. The study covered only a couple of mild cases, and larger cohorts including severe cases with pre-infection samples were considered necessary. SARS-CoV-2 specificity of the second-wave clones peaking on day 37 was not confirmed. Contracting CD4+ clones were located mainly in the CM and EM memory subsets, whereas CD8+ clones were found to be enriched in EMRA. Some responding clones were found in pre-infection memory, which suggests that pre-existing cross-reactive memory T cells took part in the SARS-CoV-2 response.

About this clonotype itself: What antigen it recognizes has not been identified. Nothing much larger sits one base from this clone, and base qualities are not available.

Ficoll-Paque density gradient centrifugation was used to isolate PBMCs. CDR1 is given as SEHNR and CDR2 as FQNEAQ, both from the germline V gene (reference sequence). The CDR3 runs 17 amino acids, cysteine and phenylalanine included. Just CDR3 DNA is preserved here, 51 bases in frame from base 1. A distance of 15 bases separates the germline ends of V and J, which lose 1 base and 0 bases respectively. The sequencer listed for this sample is Illumina NovaSeq 6000. cDNA libraries for TCRalpha and TCRbeta were prepared by 5'RACE using constant-segment primers, with sample barcodes and unique molecular identifiers added. RNA was extracted from every sample with Trizol reagent. Libraries were amplified in two PCR steps, with a second sample barcode and Illumina TruSeq adapters added in the second step. Libraries were sequenced on an Illumina NovaSeq with 2 x 150 bp paired-end reads. The authors' pipeline ran thus. The reads were demultiplexed and collapsed into UMI-guided consensus sequences using migec v1.2.7. Using mixcr v2.1.11, UMI consensuses were aligned to TRA and TRB V and J templates and then assembled into clonotypes. Clonotypes were classified as expanded or contracted when called significant by both edgeR and NoisET, with noise models trained on biological replicates. For edgeR calls, a false discovery rate-adjusted p below 0.01 and a log2 fold-change threshold of 1 were applied. As an exploratory analysis of dynamics, max-normalized trajectories of the 1000 most abundant clonotypes were examined with PCA combined with hierarchical clustering. Separately sequenced CD4+ and CD8+ repertoires were used to assign the CD4 or CD8 phenotype of responding clones. The public reads were reanalyzed by TCRdb: fastp trimming at Q25, MiXCR alignment, in-frame beta chains only. Each CDR3 protein appears once, grouped with its most common genes and DNA. Clone size and V and J calls follow TCRdb, not the original study. In this sample the table shows roughly 170,000 distinct CDR3 sequences, 20% to 25% of which occur a single time. The top ten hold roughly 23% of the sample.

Sequenced: PBMCs or a T cell subset sorted from them (not recorded which). This receptor chain uses TRBV7-9 and TRBJ1-1; TRBD1 might be the D gene, on 6 matching bases. The receptor was derived from an adult woman who had mild COVID-19 (a few samples of this study predate the infection). The sample titles of this study are shuffled in the database, so cell type and time point are left out; the donor was told from shared clones. The DNA reads TGTGCCAGCAGCTTAGGAGGGGGAGGGTACCTGAACACTGAAGCTTTCTTT. It translates to CASSLGGGGYLNTEAFF.